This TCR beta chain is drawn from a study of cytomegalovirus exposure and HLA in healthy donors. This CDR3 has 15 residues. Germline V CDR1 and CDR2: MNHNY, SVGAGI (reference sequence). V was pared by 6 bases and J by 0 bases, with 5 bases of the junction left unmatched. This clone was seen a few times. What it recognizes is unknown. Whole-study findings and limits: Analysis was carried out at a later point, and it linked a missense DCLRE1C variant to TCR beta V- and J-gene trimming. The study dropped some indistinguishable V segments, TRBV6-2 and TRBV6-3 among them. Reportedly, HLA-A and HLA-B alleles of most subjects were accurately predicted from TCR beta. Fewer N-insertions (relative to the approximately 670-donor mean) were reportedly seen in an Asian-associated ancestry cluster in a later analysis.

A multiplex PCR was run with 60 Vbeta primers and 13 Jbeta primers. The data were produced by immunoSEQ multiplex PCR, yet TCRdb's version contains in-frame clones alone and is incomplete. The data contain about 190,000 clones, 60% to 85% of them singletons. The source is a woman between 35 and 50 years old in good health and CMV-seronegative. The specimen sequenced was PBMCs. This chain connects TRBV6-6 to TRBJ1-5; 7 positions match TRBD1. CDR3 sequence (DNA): TGTGCCAGCAGCCAGGGGGTTAATAGCAATCAGCCCCAGCATTTT. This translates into CASSQGVNSNQPQHF.